A selection of T cell receptor beta chains follows, all from one sample in a study of shared clonotypes between healthy human individuals. This table comes from immunoSEQ multiplex PCR, and its TCRdb copy is limited to in-frame clones, with some not included. Among about 1 million clones listed, around three quarters were seen once. Sequenced material: memory CD4+ T cells from PBMCs. The receptors shown here come from a man between 18 and 29 years old in good health. Some clones in this sample may be carry-over from other donors' samples. The CDR3 runs from the conserved cysteine through the conserved F or W. The D gene is left open where the match is weak. A row's size may be missing; if present it is once, few, many or a size class.

>-|TRBV11-1|TRBD1|TRBJ2-7
TGTGCCAGCAGTTTACAGGGGTCCTACGAGCAGTACTTC
CASSLQGSYEQYF
>-|TRBV4-3|TRBD2|TRBJ2-2
TGCGCCAGCAGCCAAGTTAATTTGGGACTAGCGGGAGCCGACGGGGAGCTGTTTTTT
CASSQVNLGLAGADGELFF
>once|TRBV30|-|TRBJ2-7
TGTGCCTGGAGTCGTGGGCCCCAATACGAGCAGTACTTC
CAWSRGPQYEQYF
>many|TRBV4-1|-|TRBJ1-3
TGCGCCAGCAGCCAAGCTAACGGGAACACCATATATTTT
CASSQANGNTIYF
>once|TRBV27|-|TRBJ2-7
TGTGCCAGTCGGCGGGTACCCTACGAGCAGTACTTC
CASRRVPYEQYF
>-|TRBV4-3|TRBD1|TRBJ1-2
TGCGCCAGCAGCCGGGACAGGGGGCGGGACTATGGCTACACCTTC
CASSRDRGRDYGYTF
>-|TRBV6-6|-|TRBJ1-4
TGTGCCAGCACCGAATATTCAGCTAATGAAAAACTGTTTTTT
CASTEYSANEKLFF
>-|TRBV5-1|-|TRBJ1-1
TGCGCCAGCAGCTTTTGGAAGAACACTGAAGCTTTCTTT
CASSFWKNTEAFF
>once|TRBV5-8|-|TRBJ1-3
TGTGCCAGCAGCTTGACAGCGGGACCGTATTTT
CASSLTAGPYF
>-|TRBV7-9|TRBD1|TRBJ1-3
TGTGCCAGCAGCTCAGGGGGCGGCATATATTTT
CASSSGGGIYF
>-|TRBV28|-|TRBJ2-7
TGTGCCAGCGGTAGCGGAACCACCTACGAGCAGTACTTC
CASGSGTTYEQYF
>-|TRBV29-1|-|TRBJ2-5
TGCAGCGATATAGACGGAGGCCAAGAGACCCAGTACTTC
CSDIDGGQETQYF
>-|TRBV5-5|-|TRBJ1-2
TGTGCCAGCAACCCGTACCAGGGGAACTATGGCTACACCTTC
CASNPYQGNYGYTF
>few|TRBV14|-|TRBJ2-2
TGTGCCAGCAGCCAAGTCCGGGCCGGGGAGCTGTTTTTT
CASSQVRAGELFF
>-|TRBV4-2|TRBD2|TRBJ2-7
TGTGCCAGCAGCCAAACTAGCGGGGCCTACGAGCAGTACTTC
CASSQTSGAYEQYF
>-|TRBV27|-|TRBJ1-2
TGTGCCAGCAGTGGACCCCTTTGGAATGGCTACACCTTC
CASSGPLWNGYTF
>few|TRBV4-2|-|TRBJ1-1
TGTGCCAGCAGCCAAGAGCTCAGCTTGAACACTGAAGCTTTCTTT
CASSQELSLNTEAFF
>-|TRBV9|-|TRBJ2-7
TGTGCCAGCAGCGAGAGCCCAGGGGCCTACGAGCAGTACTTC
CASSESPGAYEQYF
>-|TRBV28|-|TRBJ1-3
TGTGCCAGCACCCGTGGGGGGTCGGGAAACACCATATATTTT
CASTRGGSGNTIYF
>-|TRBV30|-|TRBJ1-1
TGTGCCTTTGTCTGGAGTGACACTGAAGCTTTCTTT
CAFVWSDTEAFF
>-|TRBV28|-|TRBJ2-7
TGTGCCAGCAGTACGGGGAGCTCCTACGAGCAGTACTTC
CASSTGSSYEQYF
>-|TRBV10-3|-|TRBJ2-1
TGTGCCATCAGTGAGTCGAAGGGTAATTCCTACAATGAGCAGTTCTTC
CAISESKGNSYNEQFF